Below are 13 T cell receptor beta chains sequenced from a single sample in a study of T cells in Graves' hyperthyroidism and ophthalmopathy. It was RNA transcripts that yielded the amplified TCR beta CDR3 regions. First-round RT-PCR with HTBI primers amplified the TCR CDR3 region. TCRdb reanalysed the multiplex PCR reads using MiXCR and keeps one entry per CDR3 protein. The sample lists 360,000 or so distinct CDR3 sequences; approximately 16% were seen once. The sequencing input was blood. The receptors here all came from a woman in her sixties or seventies with Graves' ophthalmopathy.

The chain has TRBV19 and TRBJ1-1; D gene unclear. Germline CDR1 reads LNHDA; CDR2 reads SQIVND (reference sequence). Between the trimmed V and J ends, which lost 4 bases and 4 bases, there was a span of 10 bases. This CDR3 comprises 13 residues. In nucleotides, the CDR3 is TGTGCCAGTAGTACGGACTGGAGCACTGAAGCTTTCTTT. Protein product: CASSTDWSTEAFF.

This clonotype was counted ten times or more. The chain carries TRBV29-1 and TRBJ2-7; D might be TRBD2 (6 bases). V lost 6 bases to trimming and J lost 1 base, with 31 bases between them. Germline V CDR1 and CDR2: SQVTM, ANQGSEA. The CDR3 is 19 amino acids. DNA for the CDR3: TGCAGCGTACCGGGGGTAGGGACCGGGCGACCCGTTGATTCCTACGAGCAGTACTTC. Translation: CSVPGVGTGRPVDSYEQYF.

This clonotype was detected a few times. The chain links TRBV12-3 or TRBV12-4 to TRBJ2-6, with D possibly called TRBD1 or TRBD2 (5 bases each). The CDR3 runs to 20 residues. V was shortened by 6 bases and J by 0 bases, with 24 bases between the two germline ends. The CDR3 is CASSSTPGRSPDSGANVLTF. The CDR3 region has the DNA TGTGCCAGCAGCTCCACACCGGGACGGAGCCCCGACTCTGGGGCCAACGTCCTGACTTTC.

This clonotype occurred many times. The chain is built from TRBV6-1 and TRBJ2-3, with 7 bases matching TRBD2. Germline trimming cut 5 bases from V and 1 base from J; bases unmatched to any gene: 18. Germline V lookup: CDR1 MNHNS, CDR2 SASEGT. CDR3 length equals 19 residues. The CDR3 DNA reads as TGTGCCAGCAGTTTCAGCGCTTGGGTAGGGAGGGTAGGCACAGATACGCAGTATTTT. It is translated as CASSFSAWVGRVGTDTQYF.

This clonotype came up many times. The rearrangement joins TRBV5-6 to TRBJ2-7; tentatively, D is TRBD1 or TRBD2 (6 bases each). The CDR3 is made up of 11 amino acids. Trimming removed 3 bases from V and 8 bases from J, with 9 bases in between. Germline V gene lookup returns CDR1 SGHDT and CDR2 YYEEEE. CDR3 nucleotides: TGTGCCAGCAGCTGGGGGGACAAGCAGTACTTC. Its protein is CASSWGDKQYF.

At least ten counts were recorded for this clonotype. This chain connects TRBV2 to TRBJ1-1; no reliable D call. The CDR3 sequence is 11 residues long. Trimming removed 6 bases from V and 4 bases from J, with 6 bases in between. Germline CDR1 and CDR2: SNHLY and FYNNEI. Written as DNA, the CDR3 is TGTGCCAGCAGGCAGTCCACTGAAGCTTTCTTT. Protein sequence: CASRQSTEAFF.

This clonotype was detected a few times. This clone may be a read error of a much larger clone one base away. The chain links TRBV20-1 to TRBJ2-1; a weak D match, TRBD2 (5 bases). The V end lost 3 bases, the J end lost 6 bases, and 12 bases lay between the germline ends. The CDR3 has 13 residues. CDR1 is DFQATT and CDR2 is SNEGSKA in the germline V gene (reference sequence). The CDR3 nucleotides read TGCAGTGCTAGGGAGGTCCCGAGCAATGAGCAGTTCTTC. Protein: CSAREVPSNEQFF.

This clonotype was detected many times. V and J are TRBV28 and TRBJ2-1; 9 bases are a match to TRBD1. Trimming at V came to 10 bases and at J to 8 bases, leaving 9 bases not matched to a gene. CDR1 and CDR2 (germline): MDHEN, SYDVKM. There are 13 residues in the CDR3. The CDR3 loop reads CANARTGDDEQFF. CDR3 bases: TGTGCCAATGCCCGGACAGGGGACGATGAGCAGTTCTTC.

The chain is built from TRBV5-1 and TRBJ2-5, with 7 bases fitting TRBD1. The CDR3 has 15 amino acids. V was clipped by 1 base and J by 5 bases; unmatched bases: 8. Germline V gene data show CDR1 as SGHRS and CDR2 as YFSETQ. The CDR3 nucleotides are TGCGCCAGCAGCTTGAGGTCGGGACAGCGGGAGACCCAGTACTTC. It is translated as CASSLRSGQRETQYF. Filled out from reference TRBV5-1 and TRBJ2-5, the complete variable domain reads KAGVTQTPRYLIKTRGQQVTLSCSPISGHRSVSWYQQTPGQGLQFLFEYFSETQRNKGNFPGRFSGRQFSNSRSEMNVSTLELGDSALYLCASSLRSGQRETQYFGPGTRLLVL.

At least ten counts were recorded for this clonotype. This chain connects TRBV30 to TRBJ1-5; D may be TRBD1 (5 bases). Trimming pared 2 bases from V and 6 bases from J, leaving 14 bases between. The CDR3 is 14 residues long. The germline V gene has CDR1 GTSNPN and CDR2 SVGIG (reference sequence). CDR3 coding DNA: TGTGCCTGGAGTTCACCCCAGGGTGGTCAGCCCCAGCATTTT. Amino acids: CAWSSPQGGQPQHF.

A few counts support this clonotype. The V and J genes are TRBV28 and TRBJ2-5; tentatively, D is TRBD1 (6 bases). Germline-derived CDR1 and CDR2 are MDHEN and SYDVKM. The CDR3 length is 15 residues. V shed 3 bases and J shed 5 bases, with 16 bases lying between them. The DNA for the CDR3 is TGTGCCAGCAGTTTGCGCCTCGGGACAACGGAGACCCAGTACTTC. Translation: CASSLRLGTTETQYF.

The table lists this clonotype with many counts. The rearrangement uses TRBV2 and TRBJ2-2; 10 bases fit TRBD2. From germline, CDR1 is SNHLY and CDR2 FYNNEI. With 5 bases clipped from V and 5 bases from J, the junction kept 5 bases outside the gene matches. This CDR3 has 15 amino acids. This chain's CDR3 is CASSLTSGLTGELFF. The CDR3 region has the DNA TGTGCCAGCAGTTTGACTAGCGGGTTGACCGGGGAGCTGTTTTTT.

This clonotype has more than one count but fewer than ten. The gene calls are TRBV20-1 and TRBJ2-3; TRBD2 aligns across 11 bases. Unmatched junction bases numbered 14, after V lost 1 base and J lost 2 bases. The CDR3 covers 19 residues. Germline V gives CDR1 DFQATT, CDR2 SNEGSKA (reference sequence). CDR3 nucleotides: TGCAGTGCTAGAGGGGGAACTAGCGGGGGAGTGGGGCCCACAGATACGCAGTATTTT. It codes for CSARGGTSGGVGPTDTQYF.